The 20 T cell receptor beta chains below come from one sample, sequenced in a study of human T cells and chemical hapten exposure. The time point: healthy volunteer bleed at 2 weeks. Unfractionated whole blood served as the source for total RNA extraction. One entry per CDR3 protein, called by TCRdb with MiXCR from the RACE reads. The sample includes around 130,000 distinct CDR3 sequences, approximately 9.1% of them seen just once. Sequencing was performed on whole blood. These receptors originate from a male donor in good health. Some clones in this sample may be carry-over from other donors' samples.

This clonotype has more than one count but fewer than ten. CDR3 protein: CASTVRQGVYNSPLHF. CDR3 sequence (DNA): TGTGCCAGCACGGTTCGACAGGGAGTTTATAATTCACCCCTCCACTTT. V gene TRBV6-5 combines with J gene TRBJ1-6; 7 bases are shared with TRBD1. V lost 7 bases and J lost 4; bases outside the gene matches: 10. CDR3 length: 16 amino acids. Germline CDR1 MNHEY, CDR2 SVGAGI.

This sequence joins TRBV12-3 or TRBV12-4 and TRBJ2-5; the D gene is possibly TRBD2 (5 bases). Deletions cut 3 bases from V and 6 bases from J, with 14 bases between. The CDR3 covers 14 residues. The CDR3 protein is CASSFGEPRQTQYF. In DNA, the CDR3 is TGTGCCAGCAGTTTTGGGGAGCCGCGCCAGACCCAGTACTTC.

This clonotype showed up just a few times. V gene TRBV7-2 combines with J gene TRBJ2-7; possibly TRBD1 for D (7 bases). In germline, CDR1 is SGHTA, CDR2 FQGNSA. The CDR3 is 15 amino acids. Trimming pared 6 bases from V and 4 bases from J, leaving 19 bases between. The CDR3 sequence: CASRPRGRGRYEQYF. The CDR3 nucleotides read TGTGCCAGCAGACCGCGGGGCAGGGGGAGGTACGAGCAGTACTTC.

This clonotype was observed a handful of times. The gene calls are TRBV2 and TRBJ1-1; possibly TRBD1 for D (5 bases). CDR3 size: 13 residues. Germline V gene sequence: CDR1 SNHLY, CDR2 FYNNEI. The V gene lost 2 bases and the J gene lost 3 bases, with 7 bases spanning the gap. CDR3 in amino acids: CASSEQGYTEAFF. CDR3 in DNA: TGTGCCAGCAGTGAACAGGGATACACTGAAGCTTTCTTT.

This clonotype was seen ten or more times. This chain joins TRBV6-5 and TRBJ1-1, with D uncertain. V lost 7 bases, J lost 5 bases, and 8 bases lay in between. The CDR3 runs 11 residues. Germline CDR1 MNHEY, CDR2 SVGAGI. The CDR3 region is CASMKETEAFF. CDR3 coding DNA: TGTGCCAGCATGAAGGAGACTGAAGCTTTCTTT.

This clonotype was counted only a few times. The genes are TRBV3-1 and TRBJ1-1; tentatively, D is TRBD1 (6 bases). Between the trimmed V and J ends, which lost 4 bases and 5 bases, there was a span of 17 bases. The CDR3 consists of 15 residues. Per germline, CDR1 LGHDT and CDR2 YNNKEL (reference sequence). Written as DNA, the CDR3 is TGTGCCAGCAGCCCGTATGGGGGCGGATGGACTGAAGCTTTCTTT. This gives the protein CASSPYGGGWTEAFF.

The sample holds one count of this clonotype. The chain is built from TRBV12-3 or TRBV12-4 and TRBJ1-1, with D perhaps matching TRBD1 (5 bases). This CDR3 has 13 amino acids. Trimming took 6 bases from V and 6 from J, leaving 14 bases between them. CDR3 region: CASSLWGSAEAFF. The CDR3 nucleotides are TGTGCCAGCAGCCTCTGGGGCAGCGCTGAAGCTTTCTTT.

This clonotype was recorded at least ten times. The gene calls are TRBV3-1 and TRBJ2-5; D gene unclear. V was shortened by 1 base and J by 2 bases, with 8 bases between the two germline ends. From germline, CDR1 is LGHDT and CDR2 YNNKEL (reference sequence). The CDR3 is 14 residues long. Here the CDR3 reads CASSQGPSQETQYF. Here the CDR3 DNA reads TGTGCCAGCAGCCAAGGGCCATCGCAAGAGACCCAGTACTTC.

This clonotype was detected ten times or more. This chain uses TRBV4-3 with TRBJ2-7, with D possibly matching TRBD2 (5 bases). Germline V gene data show CDR1 as LGHNA and CDR2 as YSLEER. Trimming pared 1 base from V and 0 bases from J, leaving 10 bases between. The CDR3 length is 15 residues. The CDR3 loop is CASSQVLGSSYEQYF. In DNA, the CDR3 is TGCGCCAGCAGCCAAGTTTTAGGGAGCTCCTACGAGCAGTACTTC.

The chain joins TRBV27 to TRBJ2-3; TRBD1 aligns across 7 bases. In germline, CDR1 is MNHEY, CDR2 SMNVEV (reference sequence). With V trimmed by 6 bases and J by 1 base, 7 bases remained unmatched. The CDR3 has 15 amino acids. The CDR3 nucleotides read TGTGCCAGCAGCCGACAGGGACCGCGCACAGATACGCAGTATTTT. It encodes CASSRQGPRTDTQYF.

This clonotype was seen a handful of times. The chain couples TRBV5-6 to TRBJ2-1; the D call may be TRBD1 or TRBD2 (6 bases each). This CDR3 comprises 12 residues. Germline lookup yields CDR1 SGHDT and CDR2 YYEEEE. V was shortened by 7 bases and J by 6 bases, with 11 bases between the two germline ends. This chain's CDR3 is CASGEGGNEQFF. The CDR3 nucleotides are TGTGCCAGCGGTGAGGGGGGCAATGAGCAGTTCTTC.

This chain uses TRBV4-1 with TRBJ1-1; D perhaps matches TRBD1 (5 bases). Deletions cut 1 base from V and 4 bases from J, with 16 bases between. The CDR3 is 16 residues long. CDR1 is MGHRA, CDR2 YSYEKL, per germline. CDR3 in DNA: TGCGCCAGCAGCCAAGGCCAGGGAGAAGAGGCCACTGAAGCTTTCTTT. Translation: CASSQGQGEEATEAFF.

J is TRBJ1-1 and V is TRBV5-1; D remains ambiguous. In germline, CDR1 is SGHRS, CDR2 YFSETQ. The CDR3 loop spans 13 amino acids. Trimming took off 0 bases at V and 6 bases at J, with 9 bases between the two ends. CDR3 in amino acids: CASSLGERAEAFF. The CDR3 nucleotides read TGCGCCAGCAGCTTGGGGGAGCGGGCTGAAGCTTTCTTT.

Many counts were recorded for this clonotype. This chain joins TRBV6-2 or TRBV6-3 and TRBJ2-7; D possibly uses TRBD1 or TRBD2 (5 bases each). V was clipped by 2 bases and J by 5 bases, with 13 bases between them. The germline V gene encodes CDR1 MNHEY and CDR2 SVGEGT. The CDR3 runs 14 residues. The CDR3 bases are TGTGCCAGCAGTTACGTACCGGGACCTCACGAGCAGTACTTC. Translated: CASSYVPGPHEQYF.

This clonotype was counted a few times. The rearrangement joins TRBV5-5 to TRBJ2-7; TRBD2 matches at 15 bases. Germline CDR1 and CDR2: SGHKS and YYEKEE (reference sequence). With 4 bases clipped from V and 6 bases from J, the junction kept 5 bases outside the gene matches. This CDR3 has 15 amino acids. For the CDR3, the DNA is TGTGCCAGCAGCAGTGGACTAGCGGGAGGGTCCGAGCAGTACTTC. Encoded protein: CASSSGLAGGSEQYF.

This clonotype was seen many times. The gene calls are TRBV10-1 and TRBJ2-2; TRBD1 is a possible D gene (5 bases). V lost 5 bases and J 2 bases, leaving 6 bases between the germline ends. The CDR3 extends over 13 amino acids. Looked up from germline, CDR1 is WNHNN and CDR2 is SYGVQD (reference sequence). Written as DNA, the CDR3 is TGCGCCAGCAGTACAGGAAACACCGGGGAGCTGTTTTTT. Translated, it gives CASSTGNTGELFF.

This clonotype was observed at least ten times. V and J are TRBV6-2 or TRBV6-3 and TRBJ2-1; TRBD2 agrees at 7 bases. This CDR3 comprises 15 residues. CDR1 is MNHEY, CDR2 SVGEGT, per germline. Trimming removed 6 bases from V and 9 bases from J; junction bases left unmatched: 14. Here the CDR3 reads CASSKSGVGTREQFF. DNA of the CDR3: TGTGCCAGCAGCAAAAGCGGGGTCGGGACGCGTGAGCAGTTCTTC.

The chain employs TRBV5-4 and TRBJ2-6; 7 positions match TRBD1. Trimming cost V 3 bases and J 4 bases; bases outside gene matches: 10. The CDR3 sequence is 17 residues long. Germline V lookup: CDR1 SGHNT, CDR2 YYREEE (reference sequence). The chain's CDR3 is CASSSRDSGPGANVLTF. The CDR3 nucleotides read TGTGCCAGCAGCTCCCGGGACAGTGGGCCCGGGGCCAACGTCCTGACTTTC.

A few counts support this clonotype. The chain links TRBV29-1 to TRBJ2-7, with 9 bases matching TRBD2. The germline gives CDR1 SQVTM, CDR2 ANQGSEA. V lost 6 bases, J lost 0 bases, and 9 bases stayed unmatched. The length of the CDR3 is 15 residues. In DNA, the CDR3 is TGCAGCGTCAGCCTAGCGGGACGGAGCTCCTACGAGCAGTACTTC. Translated: CSVSLAGRSSYEQYF.

This chain uses TRBV7-2 with TRBJ2-5; D may be TRBD1 or TRBD2 (5 bases each). From germline, CDR1 is SGHTA and CDR2 FQGNSA. The CDR3 sequence is 15 residues long. Trimming pared 5 bases from V and 4 bases from J, leaving 17 bases between. CDR3 sequence: CASSPRLGAGETQYF. In DNA form, the CDR3 reads TGTGCCAGCAGCCCGAGGTTAGGGGCGGGAGAGACCCAGTACTTC.